This T cell receptor beta chain was sequenced for a study of cytomegalovirus exposure and HLA in healthy donors. Points from the study as a whole: 150 to 200 TCR beta chains were listed as cytomegalovirus-associated.

While unrecorded immune exposures were likely, the donors were nominally healthy when sampled. The PCR was carried out with 60 Vbeta primers and 13 Jbeta primers. In the original workflow: Roughly 11 million shared chains were among the about 80 million unique TCR beta chains that a later analysis counted. The assay was immunoSEQ multiplex PCR, and TCRdb's table has in-frame clones only and misses some. The DNA was the basis for D and trimming; V, J and clone size are from that table. Of some 120,000 clones in the sample, just under 75% are singletons; the top ten hold approximately 2%. A word on this clone: Its antigen is currently unknown.

The sequence came from a human donor in good health. What was sequenced was PBMCs.

DNA of the CDR3: TGTGCCAGCAGTCACAGGGGTAAGGGCAATCAGCCCCAGCATTTT. Translation: CASSHRGKGNQPQHF. The chain couples TRBV28 to TRBJ1-5, with 7 bases aligning to TRBD1. CDR1 and CDR2 (germline): MDHEN, SYDVKM. Trimming removed 5 bases from V and 2 bases from J; junction bases left unmatched: 6. The CDR3 runs to 15 residues.